Below, 14 T cell receptor beta chains from the same sample are listed, as sequenced in a study of cytomegalovirus exposure and HLA in healthy donors. In the PCR, 60 Vbeta and 13 Jbeta primers were used. TCRdb's copy holds only in-frame clones and misses some; the assay was immunoSEQ multiplex PCR. Here the sample spans fewer than 85,000 clones, 55% to 75% being singletons. Sample: PBMCs. All receptors come from a woman in her 40s in good health and CMV-seropositive.

The chain employs TRBV7-9 and TRBJ1-5; no firm D call. V gave up 1 base and J gave up 6 bases, with 4 bases separating them. The CDR3 extends over 12 amino acids. The germline V gene has CDR1 SEHNR and CDR2 FQNEAQ (reference sequence). The chain's CDR3 is CASSLDGQPQHF. CDR3 DNA: TGTGCCAGCAGCTTAGACGGTCAGCCCCAGCATTTT.

This clone was seen only a few times. This rearrangement joins TRBV21-1 to TRBJ2-1; the D call in the table, TRBD1, was not verified against the DNA. TRBV21-1 is termed a pseudogene. The CDR3 loop spans 15 amino acids. CDR3 residues: CASSHRDRGRNEQFF. As DNA, the CDR3 is TGTGCCAGCAGCCACCGGGACAGGGGGCGGAATGAGCAGTTCTTC.

V usage is TRBV25-1 and J usage is TRBJ2-5, with TRBD2 identical over 9 bases. There are 16 residues in the CDR3. Germline V gene sequence: CDR1 MGHDK, CDR2 SYGVNS. With V trimmed by 1 base and J by 5 bases, 8 bases remained unmatched. The DNA for the CDR3 is TGTGCCAGCAGTGAATTGGGCGGGGGGGTTAGGGAGACCCAGTACTTC. It encodes CASSELGGGVRETQYF.

The chain recombines TRBV6-1 with TRBJ2-2, with 7 nucleotides matching TRBD2. The CDR3 covers 16 residues. Germline CDR1 and CDR2: MNHNS and SASEGT. With 1 base clipped from V and 6 bases from J, the junction kept 8 bases outside the gene matches. In DNA form, the CDR3 reads TGTGCCAGCAGTGAAGAGAAGATCCGGGGGGCCGGGGAGCTGTTTTTT. Translating gives CASSEEKIRGAGELFF.

The V gene is TRBV4-1, the J gene TRBJ1-5; 9 bases are shared with TRBD1. The CDR3 runs to 16 residues. V was pared by 0 bases and J by 5 bases, with 5 bases of the junction left unmatched. Germline CDR1 MGHRA, CDR2 YSYEKL. CDR3 region: CASSQELGQGHQPQHF. The CDR3 nucleotides read TGCGCCAGCAGCCAAGAACTGGGACAGGGTCATCAGCCCCAGCATTTT.

CDR3 region: CASSFTGSTEAFF. Written as DNA, the CDR3 is TGTGCCAGCAGCTTCACAGGGAGCACTGAAGCTTTCTTT. The gene calls are TRBV14 and TRBJ1-1; D is possibly TRBD1 (6 bases). The CDR3 has 13 amino acids. The germline CDR1 and CDR2 sequences are SGHDN and FVKESK. V lost 5 bases and J lost 4, with 11 bases in between.

With respect to this clone: Other DNA sequences within the sample encode an identical CDR3. CDR3 sequence (DNA): TGTGCCAGCAGTGAAGGGGACAGCTCCTACGAGCAGTACTTC. This gives the protein CASSEGDSSYEQYF. The chain combines TRBV6-1 with TRBJ2-7; 7 positions agree with TRBD1. Germline assignment: CDR1 MNHNS and CDR2 SASEGT. The CDR3 contains 14 residues. V gave up 1 base and J gave up 0 bases; unmatched junction bases: 0.

The gene calls are TRBV6-5 and TRBJ1-2; possible D gene TRBD1, 5 bases. The CDR3 consists of 15 residues. Germline CDR1 is MNHEY and CDR2 is SVGAGI. Trimming cost V 6 bases and J 0 bases, with 14 bases left between them. CDR3 nucleotide sequence: TGTGCCAGCAGCCGGGGGGGGAGGGCTAACTATGGCTACACCTTC. The encoded protein is CASSRGGRANYGYTF.

The rearrangement uses TRBV13 and TRBJ1-2, with D possibly matching TRBD1 (5 bases). Trimming pared 5 bases from V and 4 bases from J, leaving 11 bases between. The CDR3 sequence is 13 residues long. Germline values: CDR1 PRHDT, CDR2 FYEKMQ (reference sequence). The CDR3 DNA reads as TGTGCCAGCAGCCCGACCGGGGGCTATGGCTACACCTTC. Protein sequence: CASSPTGGYGYTF. Together with reference TRBV13 and TRBJ1-2, the CDR3 gives the full variable domain: AAGVIQSPRHLIKEKRETATLKCYPIPRHDTVYWYQQGPGQDPQFLISFYEKMQSDKGSIPDRFSAQQFSDYHSELNMSSLELGDSALYFCASSPTGGYGYTFGSGTRLTVV.

The V and J genes are TRBV7-2 and TRBJ2-1; a possible D gene is TRBD2 (5 bases). V lost 1 base to trimming and J lost 3 bases, with 7 bases between them. This CDR3 contains 14 residues. Germline CDR1 and CDR2: SGHTA and FQGNSA. In DNA, the CDR3 is TGTGCCAGCAGCTTAGACCGGGACTACAATGAGCAGTTCTTC. Its protein product is CASSLDRDYNEQFF. The full variable domain, completed using reference TRBV7-2 and TRBJ2-1, is GAGVSQSPSNKVTEKGKDVELRCDPISGHTALYWYRQSLGQGLEFLIYFQGNSAPDKSGLPSDRFSAERTGGSVSTLTIQRTQQEDSAVYLCASSLDRDYNEQFFGPGTRLTVL.

This clone was picked up a small number of times. The rearrangement uses TRBV4-1 and TRBJ2-5, with 8 bases that match TRBD2. V shed 7 bases, J shed 5 bases, and the junction held 15 bases outside the gene matches. CDR3 length equals 16 residues. Germline CDR1 and CDR2: MGHRA and YSYEKL. CDR3 in DNA: TGCGCCAGCACCCCCCTTAGCGGGGTTCAGAGGGAGACCCAGTACTTC. This encodes CASTPLSGVQRETQYF.

V and J are TRBV5-1 and TRBJ2-1, with D possibly matching TRBD1 (6 bases). V dropped 4 bases and J dropped 5 bases, with 13 bases sitting between them. The CDR3 runs to 14 residues. The germline V gene has CDR1 SGHRS and CDR2 YFSETQ. The CDR3 nucleotides read TGCGCCAGCAGCGAGAAACAGGGAAACAATGAGCAGTTCTTC. As protein: CASSEKQGNNEQFF. Full variable domain (remainder filled in from reference TRBV5-1 and TRBJ2-1): KAGVTQTPRYLIKTRGQQVTLSCSPISGHRSVSWYQQTPGQGLQFLFEYFSETQRNKGNFPGRFSGRQFSNSRSEMNVSTLELGDSALYLCASSEKQGNNEQFFGPGTRLTVL.

This clone was recorded only once. The chain combines TRBV6-5 with TRBJ1-4; no clear D gene. With 2 bases removed from V and 8 bases from J, the gap between germline ends came to 15 bases. CDR3 length: 15 residues. In germline, CDR1 is MNHEY, CDR2 SVGAGI. The CDR3 nucleotides read TGTGCCAGCAGTTACGAAAATTCCCGGCGGGAAAAACTGTTTTTT. Amino acid sequence: CASSYENSRREKLFF.

V gene TRBV7-2 combines with J gene TRBJ1-6, with D uncertain. Trimming pared 6 bases from V and 11 bases from J, leaving 17 bases between. Germline V gene sequence: CDR1 SGHTA, CDR2 FQGNSA. This CDR3 comprises 14 residues. CDR3 bases: TGTGCCAGCAGTACTGAGGCAGCGGGGACACCCCTCCACTTT. Its protein product is CASSTEAAGTPLHF.